This is a list of T cell receptor beta chains from one sample in a study of OX40 agonist ivuxolimab in advanced cancers. Measured with immunoSEQ multiplex PCR; TCRdb has only the in-frame clones, and not every one. This table holds some 48,000 clones, 75% to 80% found once. The source was CD4+ or CD8+ T cells sorted from blood, collected in a trial of the OX40 agonist ivuxolimab. These receptors came from an adult with an advanced solid tumor such as melanoma, head and neck, liver or kidney cancer. Each CDR3 is given with its conserved first and last residue. The order of the fields is D gene, J gene, V gene, clone size, CDR3 DNA, CDR3 protein. A D gene is named only where the DNA matches it firmly. Only some rows state a clone size, as once, few, many or a class for expanded clones.

TRBD2 | TRBJ2-3 | TRBV9 | - | TGTGCCAGCAGCGTATACGATATAAGCGGGAGGAATACGCAGTATTTT | CASSVYDISGRNTQYF
- | TRBJ2-7 | TRBV7-2 | once | TGTGCCAGCAGCTTTATTGACGAGCAGTACTTC | CASSFIDEQYF
- | TRBJ2-7 | TRBV27 | - | TGTGCCAGAGATGGGACCTACGAGCAGTACTTC | CARDGTYEQYF
TRBD2 | TRBJ2-1 | TRBV10-2 | - | TGCGCCAGCAGTGAGTCAGGTGGGAGCGGGAGGGCCCGGGCAGATGAGCAGTTCTTC | CASSESGGSGRARADEQFF
TRBD1 | TRBJ2-7 | TRBV6-5 | - | TGTGCCAGCAAGGGACAGGCGAGCTCCTACGAGCAGTACTTC | CASKGQASSYEQYF
- | TRBJ2-1 | TRBV9 | - | TGTGCCAGCAGCCCCATGGGGGCCGGTGGCAATGAGCAGTTCTTC | CASSPMGAGGNEQFF
- | TRBJ2-7 | TRBV11-2 | - | TGTGCCAGCAGTTCAAACTTGCCAGGGTCCTACGAGCAGTACTTC | CASSSNLPGSYEQYF
- | TRBJ1-2 | TRBV19 | - | TGTGCCAGTGGTGGCCGACAGGCAGCTAACTATGGCTACACCTTC | CASGGRQAANYGYTF
- | TRBJ1-6 | TRBV18 | - | TGTGCCAGCTCAAACCAGACAGGCTATAATTCACCCCTCCACTTT | CASSNQTGYNSPLHF
- | TRBJ2-2 | TRBV30 | - | TGTGCCTGGAGTGCAGGGGGGCCGGCCGGGGAGCTGTTTTTT | CAWSAGGPAGELFF
- | TRBJ1-5 | TRBV21-1 | - | TGTGCCAGCAGTCAAACTCTATGGCATCATCAGCCCCAGCATTTT | CASSQTLWHHQPQHF
- | TRBJ1-2 | TRBV29-1 | - | TGCAGCGTTGAAGTAGGCTATGGCTACACCTTC | CSVEVGYGYTF
- | TRBJ1-1 | TRBV21-1 | - | TGTGCCAGCAGCAAAGATAGCCTTGAAGCTTTCTTT | CASSKDSLEAFF
- | TRBJ2-7 | TRBV5-6 | - | TGTGCCAGCAGCTTGGGACTAGTTCTCTACGAGCAGTACTTC | CASSLGLVLYEQYF
- | TRBJ2-2 | TRBV5-4 | once | TGTGCCAGCAGCTGGGACCTAATCACCGGGGAGCTGTTTTTT | CASSWDLITGELFF
TRBD1 | TRBJ2-7 | TRBV2 | few | TGTGCCAGCAGTTATACCGCCGGGACAGGGGTCTCGGGGCAGTACTTC | CASSYTAGTGVSGQYF
TRBD1 | TRBJ2-7 | TRBV19 | - | TGTGCCAGTAGTACCCGGACAGGGGGCTACGAGCAGTACTTC | CASSTRTGGYEQYF
TRBD1 | TRBJ2-1 | TRBV7-2 | few | TGTGCCAGCAGTCGGGACAGGGTAAATGAGCAGTTCTTC | CASSRDRVNEQFF
TRBD1 | TRBJ1-2 | TRBV28 | - | TGTGCCAGCGTTGGGGCGGGGAGACAGGGGGTCAACTATGGCTACACCTTC | CASVGAGRQGVNYGYTF
- | TRBJ1-1 | TRBV7-8 | - | TGTGCCAGCAGCTCGGACCTTTACACTGAAGCTTTCTTT | CASSSDLYTEAFF
- | TRBJ1-5 | TRBV2 | - | TGTGCCAGCAGTGATCCCCTGGCCCGGGTTGTGGAGCCCCAGCATTTT | CASSDPLARVVEPQHF
- | TRBJ1-1 | TRBV30 | - | TGTGCCTGGAGTGTCGGCACTTGGGTCGCTGAAGCTTTCTTT | CAWSVGTWVAEAFF
- | TRBJ2-7 | TRBV4-3 | - | TGCGCCCCAGGGAGGCAGTACTTC | CAPGRQYF
- | TRBJ1-2 | TRBV29-1 | - | TGCAGCGGCTCGGACGTCTATGGCTACACCTTC | CSGSDVYGYTF
TRBD1 | TRBJ1-3 | TRBV9 | - | TGTGCCAGCAGCGCCCCTTCAGGGGGACCGAACTCTGGAAACACCATATATTTT | CASSAPSGGPNSGNTIYF
- | TRBJ1-5 | TRBV19 | - | TGTGCCAGTAGGGTGGGACACCCTGATCAGCCCCAGCATTTT | CASRVGHPDQPQHF
- | TRBJ2-1 | TRBV5-1 | - | TGCGCCAGCAGCTTGGACAGGGAACAGGAGCAGTTCTTC | CASSLDREQEQFF
- | TRBJ2-1 | TRBV7-8 | - | TGTGCCAGCAGCTTTAGTTACAATGAGCAGTTCTTC | CASSFSYNEQFF
- | TRBJ1-2 | TRBV2 | - | TGTGCCAGCAGTTTGGGGGACTATGGCTACACCTTC | CASSLGDYGYTF
- | TRBJ2-3 | TRBV5-5 | - | TGTGCCAGCAGCTTGGGGGGCGGAGAACAGGATACGCAGTATTTT | CASSLGGGEQDTQYF
- | TRBJ2-1 | TRBV6-5 | - | TGTGCCAGCAGTTACTATCGGCGGCAGCCTTACAATGAGCAGTTCTTC | CASSYYRRQPYNEQFF